This T cell receptor (beta chain) was identified during a study of blood T cell repertoires in COVID-19. The CDR3 has 14 amino acids. CDR1 is LNHDA, CDR2 SQIVND, per germline (reference sequence). The V gene end was trimmed by 4 bases and the J gene end by 3 bases; junction bases not matched to a gene: 4. Authors' processing steps: Reference gene primer amplification gave estimated nucleated cell counts. The table came from immunoSEQ multiplex PCR; TCRdb's copy has only in-frame clones and leaves some out. V, J and clone size are taken as reported in that table, and D and trimming were inferred from the DNA itself. The sample includes 100,000 to 150,000 clones, about 85% of them seen just once.

The V and J genes are TRBV19 and TRBJ2-3; 7 positions match TRBD1. This sequence was found in a man at least 80 years old with active or convalescent COVID-19. The specimen was peripheral blood. CDR3 sequence: CASSNRGRTDTQYF. The CDR3 coding sequence is TGTGCCAGTAGTAACAGGGGCCGGACAGATACGCAGTATTTT.